These 28 T cell receptor beta chains were sequenced from one sample in a study of monozygotic twins with cystic fibrosis. Assay used: immunoSEQ multiplex PCR; TCRdb lists only in-frame clones, some missing. Found here are approximately 36,000 clones, 90% to 95% of them singletons; the top ten hold about 0.2%. The sample consisted of blood. These receptors were collected from a boy aged 2-15 years with cystic fibrosis.

The chain links TRBV9 to TRBJ2-3, with 10 bases fitting TRBD2. The CDR3 totals 15 residues. CDR1 SGDLS and CDR2 YYNGEE come from the germline V gene. With V trimmed by 4 bases and J by 6 bases, 8 bases remained unmatched. CDR3: CASSPPGTSVDTQYF. CDR3 nucleotides: TGTGCCAGCAGCCCTCCCGGGACTAGCGTCGATACGCAGTATTTT.

The chain recombines TRBV2 with TRBJ2-5; 8 bases fit TRBD1. The germline V gene has CDR1 SNHLY and CDR2 FYNNEI. The V segment lost 5 bases and the J segment 12 bases; nucleotides outside the gene matches: 5. This CDR3 has 11 amino acids. The CDR3 sequence: CASSQGAMKYF. The CDR3 DNA is TGTGCCAGCAGTCAGGGGGCCATGAAGTACTTC. Full variable domain (outside the CDR3, taken from reference TRBV2 and TRBJ2-5): EPEVTQTPSHQVTQMGQEVILRCVPISNHLYFYWYRQILGQKVEFLVSFYNNEISEKSEIFDDQFSVERPDGSNFTLKIRSTKLEDSAMYFCASSQGAMKYFGPGTRLLVL.

This chain connects TRBV9 to TRBJ2-5; no clear D. The V and J ends lost 0 bases and 7 bases respectively, with 10 bases between them. The CDR3 runs to 13 residues. Germline V gene data show CDR1 as SGDLS and CDR2 as YYNGEE. Here the CDR3 reads CASSVEGLTTQYF. The CDR3, as DNA: TGTGCCAGCAGCGTAGAGGGTCTGACGACCCAGTACTTC.

The rearrangement links TRBV7-9 to TRBJ2-7; D may be TRBD2 (5 bases). Between the trimmed V and J ends, which lost 0 bases and 5 bases, there was a span of 11 bases. The CDR3 length is 14 residues. Germline V CDR1 and CDR2: SEHNR, FQNEAQ (reference sequence). This CDR3 is CASSLAGATDEQYF. CDR3 DNA sequence: TGTGCCAGCAGCTTAGCGGGAGCGACCGACGAGCAGTACTTC.

V is TRBV14 and J is TRBJ2-5; D uncertain. The length of the CDR3 is 15 residues. Germline lookup yields CDR1 SGHDN and CDR2 FVKESK. The ends were cut back, 4 bases at V and 2 bases at J, with 14 bases in the middle. CDR3 coding DNA: TGTGCCAGCAGCCCTTCGGGTAAATCTCAAGAGACCCAGTACTTC. Translating gives CASSPSGKSQETQYF.

This clone was picked up a small number of times. This chain links TRBV6-5 with TRBJ1-6; weak D call: TRBD1 (6 bases). The CDR3 has 16 amino acids. The germline CDR1 and CDR2 sequences are MNHEY and SVGAGI. V dropped 0 bases and J dropped 6 bases, with 12 bases sitting between them. The CDR3 region is CASSYSHRAVNSPLHF. CDR3 bases: TGTGCCAGCAGTTACTCCCACAGGGCGGTTAATTCACCCCTCCACTTT.

J is TRBJ1-2 and V is TRBV6-5; 9 nucleotides line up with TRBD1. V lost 2 bases, J lost 2 bases, and 6 bases stayed unmatched. The CDR3 has 16 residues. The germline V gene has CDR1 MNHEY and CDR2 SVGAGI. This CDR3 is CASSYIRDRANYGYTF. The CDR3 DNA is TGTGCCAGCAGTTACATCCGGGACAGGGCGAACTATGGCTACACCTTC.

V usage is TRBV6-5 and J usage is TRBJ1-2; D possibly corresponds to TRBD1 (6 bases). The CDR3 spans 13 residues. The germline V and J ends were trimmed by 0 bases and 6 bases, with 8 bases remaining between them. The germline V gene has CDR1 MNHEY and CDR2 SVGAGI. The CDR3 coding sequence is TGTGCCAGCAGTTACTCCAGGGGAAATGGCTACACCTTC. Translated: CASSYSRGNGYTF.

The rearrangement links TRBV19 to TRBJ2-5, with 10 nucleotides matching TRBD1. V was clipped by 6 bases and J by 5 bases; unmatched bases: 6. Germline V CDR1 and CDR2: LNHDA, SQIVND (reference sequence). The CDR3 spans 14 residues. CDR3 DNA sequence: TGTGCCAGTAGCAGACAGGGGGCATGGGAGACCCAGTACTTC. Encoded protein: CASSRQGAWETQYF.

The rearrangement links TRBV19 to TRBJ1-2; a possible D gene is TRBD1 (6 bases). V was pared by 2 bases and J by 3 bases, with 7 bases between. Germline assignment: CDR1 LNHDA and CDR2 SQIVND (reference sequence). The CDR3 totals 13 residues. In DNA, the CDR3 is TGTGCCAGTAGTATACGGACAGACTATGGCTACACCTTC. Protein product: CASSIRTDYGYTF.

The chain couples TRBV6-1 to TRBJ1-3; D gene uncertain. Per germline, CDR1 MNHNS and CDR2 SASEGT. This CDR3 spans 16 amino acids. V was trimmed by 4 bases and J by 1 base, leaving 14 bases between them. In DNA, the CDR3 is TGTGCCAGCAGTGGTGAGGGCGCCACTTCTGGAAACACCATATATTTT. Translated, it gives CASSGEGATSGNTIYF.

This clone was seen a few times. The chain combines TRBV25-1 with TRBJ1-2, with TRBD1 matching 8 bases. Trimming removed 11 bases from V and 8 bases from J; junction bases left unmatched: 16. In germline, CDR1 is MGHDK, CDR2 SYGVNS. This CDR3 is 14 amino acids long. CDR3 residues: CAPRQGQALWGYTF. The DNA of the CDR3 is TGTGCCCCCCGCCAGGGACAGGCACTGTGGGGCTACACCTTC.

A remark on this clone: Germline is not matched at one junction end, which may reflect a read error. This chain connects TRBV29-1 to TRBJ2-3; D may be TRBD2 (5 bases). Germline V gene data show CDR1 as SQVTM and CDR2 as ANQGSEA. The CDR3 length is 12 residues. The CDR3 region is CSVGPSTDTQYF. The CDR3 DNA reads as TGCAGCGTTGGCCCTAGCACGGATACGCAGTATTTT.

The chain links TRBV6-5 to TRBJ2-7; D not resolved. This CDR3 has 13 amino acids. CDR1 and CDR2 from the germline V gene are MNHEY and SVGAGI. Trimming left V 0 bases short and J 5 bases short, with 8 bases between. For the CDR3, the DNA is TGTGCCAGCAGTTACTCGTCCTGGGACGAGCAGTACTTC. Its protein is CASSYSSWDEQYF.

The gene calls are TRBV6-5 and TRBJ1-2, with TRBD1 matching 8 bases. The ends lost 8 bases at V and 8 bases at J; junction bases unmatched: 10. This CDR3 is 13 amino acids long. Germline V gene sequence: CDR1 MNHEY, CDR2 SVGAGI. In DNA form, the CDR3 reads TGTGCCAGCTGGGACAGGTGGCTTTCGGGCTACACCTTC. It codes for CASWDRWLSGYTF.

The V call is TRBV14, the J call TRBJ2-3; TRBD2 aligns across 9 bases. The CDR3 loop spans 16 amino acids. V lost 2 bases, J lost 2 bases, and 5 bases stayed unmatched. Germline assignment: CDR1 SGHDN and CDR2 FVKESK. The DNA of the CDR3 is TGTGCCAGCAGCCAACGTAGCGGGGGCCCCACAGATACGCAGTATTTT. Translating gives CASSQRSGGPTDTQYF.

This clone showed up just once. The J gene is TRBJ1-4, the V gene TRBV27; 7 nucleotides line up with TRBD1. Trimming removed 6 bases from V and 0 bases from J; junction bases left unmatched: 10. CDR3 size: 17 residues. Germline V lookup: CDR1 MNHEY, CDR2 SMNVEV (reference sequence). CDR3 amino acids: CASSLTVGTATNEKLFF. The CDR3 nucleotides read TGTGCCAGCAGCCTTACGGTTGGGACAGCAACTAATGAAAAACTGTTTTTT.

The chain has TRBV20-1 and TRBJ2-5, with D tentatively TRBD1 (6 bases). Germline V gives CDR1 DFQATT, CDR2 SNEGSKA (reference sequence). This CDR3 spans 11 amino acids. V shed 5 bases and J shed 4 bases, with 8 bases lying between them. CDR3 sequence (DNA): TGCAGTGCTGGGGGCGGAGAGACCCAGTACTTC. As protein: CSAGGGETQYF.

The rearrangement uses TRBV15 and TRBJ1-2, with D maybe TRBD1 (6 bases). The V gene's germline CDR1 is LNHNV and CDR2 YYDKDF (reference sequence). This CDR3 comprises 14 residues. V was pared by 0 bases and J by 4 bases, with 9 bases between. CDR3 nucleotides: TGTGCCACCAGCAGAGATGACAGGTCCTATGGCTACACCTTC. As protein: CATSRDDRSYGYTF.

The chain uses TRBV10-3 and TRBJ2-1; D might be TRBD1 or TRBD2, each matching 5 bases. V was cut by 0 bases and J by 6 bases, with 9 bases left in between. This CDR3 is built from 14 residues. Germline-derived CDR1 and CDR2 are ENHRY and SYGVKD. The CDR3 DNA is TGTGCCATCAGTGAGTCAGAGGGGCGCAATGAGCAGTTCTTC. Encoded protein: CAISESEGRNEQFF.

The genes are TRBV19 and TRBJ2-7; D not certain. The CDR3 runs 13 residues. Trimming removed 0 bases from V and 7 bases from J, with 10 bases in between. In germline, CDR1 is LNHDA, CDR2 SQIVND (reference sequence). The DNA for the CDR3 is TGTGCCAGTAGTATAGATCCTAACGGGGAGCAGTACTTC. Its translation is CASSIDPNGEQYF.

The gene calls are TRBV5-1 and TRBJ2-2, with D possibly being TRBD1 (6 bases). The V and J ends lost 1 base and 0 bases respectively, with 10 bases between them. This CDR3 has 16 residues. Germline CDR1 reads SGHRS; CDR2 reads YFSETQ. The CDR3 DNA is TGCGCCAGCAGCTTGAACAGGGACGCGAACACCGGGGAGCTGTTTTTT. The encoded protein is CASSLNRDANTGELFF.

The chain combines TRBV19 with TRBJ1-4; unclear D gene. Germline assignment: CDR1 LNHDA and CDR2 SQIVND (reference sequence). The CDR3 is 15 residues long. Trimming shortened V by 2 bases and J by 5 bases, and 12 bases separated the two germline ends. For the CDR3, the DNA is TGTGCCAGTAGTATAACGGCAGGCGCGAATGAAAAACTGTTTTTT. As protein: CASSITAGANEKLFF.

The genes are TRBV4-2 and TRBJ1-2; D is possibly TRBD1 (5 bases). V lost 4 bases, J lost 2 bases, and 8 bases lay in between. CDR1 LGHNA and CDR2 YNFKEQ come from the germline V gene. This CDR3 spans 13 amino acids. CDR3 DNA: TGTGCCAGCAGCCGGACATCCAACTATGGCTACACCTTC. Its protein is CASSRTSNYGYTF.

The chain links TRBV19 to TRBJ1-1; D unresolved. The CDR3 sequence is 13 residues long. The ends were cut back, 3 bases at V and 5 bases at J, with 10 bases in the middle. Germline CDR1 LNHDA, CDR2 SQIVND (reference sequence). CDR3 sequence (DNA): TGTGCCAGTAGTATGAATGTGGGTACTGAAGCTTTCTTT. Protein: CASSMNVGTEAFF.

The V and J genes are TRBV10-2 and TRBJ1-3, with D unclear. The CDR3 length is 13 residues. Looked up from germline, CDR1 is WSHSY and CDR2 is SAAADI. V was cut by 4 bases and J by 8 bases, with 12 bases left in between. CDR3 loop: CASSGSTRDTIYF. In DNA, the CDR3 is TGCGCCAGCAGTGGGTCCACCCGAGACACCATATATTTT.

The rearrangement joins TRBV19 to TRBJ1-1; the D gene is possibly TRBD1 (5 bases). Trimming left V 2 bases short and J 0 bases short, with 16 bases between. CDR3 length: 17 amino acids. The germline V gene has CDR1 LNHDA and CDR2 SQIVND (reference sequence). The CDR3 sequence: CASSISSGDGMNTEAFF. The CDR3 region has the DNA TGTGCCAGTAGTATAAGTTCTGGGGACGGCATGAACACTGAAGCTTTCTTT.

The gene calls are TRBV9 and TRBJ2-7; D is unclear. V shed 0 bases and J shed 4 bases, with 14 bases lying between them. CDR1 is SGDLS and CDR2 is YYNGEE in the germline V gene. The length of the CDR3 is 15 residues. The CDR3 here is CASSVGSADGYEQYF. CDR3 DNA: TGTGCCAGCAGCGTAGGATCTGCGGACGGTTACGAGCAGTACTTC.